These 8 T cell receptor beta chains were sequenced from one sample in a study of radiotherapy plus CTLA-4 blockade in lung cancer. Clones were read by immunoSEQ multiplex PCR, and TCRdb kept only the in-frame ones, dropping some. The sample has about 99,000 clones; about 90% are singletons. The sequenced sample was peripheral blood, obtained from a patient treated with radiotherapy plus ipilimumab. These receptors were obtained from a human donor with non-small cell lung cancer that progressed on radiotherapy plus ipilimumab.

The chain is built from TRBV5-1 and TRBJ1-1; D is unresolved. The CDR3 totals 15 residues. The germline V gene has CDR1 SGHRS and CDR2 YFSETQ. V lost 0 bases, J lost 0 bases, and 9 bases lay in between. The CDR3 DNA is TGCGCCAGCAGCTTGGCCGACACCTTGAACACTGAAGCTTTCTTT. Its protein product is CASSLADTLNTEAFF.

The chain couples TRBV2 to TRBJ1-2; no definite D call. The V end was cut by 2 bases, the J end by 7 bases, with 11 bases between. This CDR3 is built from 13 residues. CDR1 is SNHLY, CDR2 FYNNEI, per germline. The DNA for the CDR3 is TGTGCCAGCAGTGAATCCGGGGAGGGTGGCTACACCTTC. Residues: CASSESGEGGYTF.

The genes are TRBV6-1 and TRBJ2-3; possible D gene TRBD1, 6 bases. The germline gives CDR1 MNHNS, CDR2 SASEGT. V lost 7 bases to trimming and J lost 2 bases, with 13 bases between them. CDR3 length: 14 residues. DNA of the CDR3: TGTGCCAGCATAGGGGGTCTTTCCACAGATACGCAGTATTTT. It yields the protein CASIGGLSTDTQYF.

The chain couples TRBV6-5 to TRBJ1-5; D may be TRBD1 (6 bases). The CDR3 runs 15 residues. Looked up from germline, CDR1 is MNHEY and CDR2 is SVGAGI. Trimming shortened V by 4 bases and J by 7 bases, and 17 bases separated the two germline ends. CDR3 region: CASSFSRGLGQPQHF. CDR3 DNA sequence: TGTGCCAGCAGTTTCTCCAGGGGTCTCGGGCAGCCCCAGCATTTT.

The sample holds one count of this clone. The chain carries TRBV18 and TRBJ2-5, with 8 bases fitting TRBD2. Germline CDR1 KGHSH, CDR2 LQKENI. V shed 0 bases, J shed 4 bases, and the junction held 7 bases outside the gene matches. The CDR3 totals 16 residues. The CDR3 nucleotides are TGTGCCAGCTCACCACCCGTAAGCGGGAGACGAGAGACCCAGTACTTC. This codes for CASSPPVSGRRETQYF.

This chain uses TRBV25-1 with TRBJ1-4, with a weak D call TRBD1 (6 bases). CDR1 and CDR2 from the germline V gene are MGHDK and SYGVNS. The CDR3 sequence is 14 residues long. Deletions cut 8 bases from V and 0 bases from J, with 10 bases between. The CDR3 coding sequence is TGTGCCAGCGGACAGATTGCAACTAATGAAAAACTGTTTTTT. Encoded protein: CASGQIATNEKLFF.

The chain is built from TRBV30 and TRBJ1-1; D is undetermined. Per germline, CDR1 GTSNPN and CDR2 SVGIG (reference sequence). Trimming pared 3 bases from V and 4 bases from J, leaving 12 bases between. The CDR3 length is 13 residues. Written as DNA, the CDR3 is TGTGCCTGGAGCAAGGGATATGCCACTGAAGCTTTCTTT. This translates into CAWSKGYATEAFF.

V is TRBV2 and J is TRBJ2-2; 7 bases are a match to TRBD2. The CDR3 is made up of 15 amino acids. Trimming removed 7 bases from V and 3 bases from J; junction bases left unmatched: 8. Germline CDR1 SNHLY, CDR2 FYNNEI. The CDR3 coding sequence is TGTGCCAGCATTAGGAGCGGGACGGACACCGGGGAGCTGTTTTTT. Its translation: CASIRSGTDTGELFF.